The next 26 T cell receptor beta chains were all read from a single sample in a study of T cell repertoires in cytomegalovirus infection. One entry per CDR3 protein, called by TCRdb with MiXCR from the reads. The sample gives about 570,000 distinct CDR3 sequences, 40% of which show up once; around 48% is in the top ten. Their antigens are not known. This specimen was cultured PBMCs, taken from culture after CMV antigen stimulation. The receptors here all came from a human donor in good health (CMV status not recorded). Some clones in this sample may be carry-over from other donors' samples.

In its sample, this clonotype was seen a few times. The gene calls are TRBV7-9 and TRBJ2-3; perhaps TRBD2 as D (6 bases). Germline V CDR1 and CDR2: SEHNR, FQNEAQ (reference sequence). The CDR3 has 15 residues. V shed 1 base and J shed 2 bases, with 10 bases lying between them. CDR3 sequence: CASSLGASVTDTQYF. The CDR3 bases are TGTGCCAGCAGCTTAGGTGCTAGCGTCACAGATACGCAGTATTTT.

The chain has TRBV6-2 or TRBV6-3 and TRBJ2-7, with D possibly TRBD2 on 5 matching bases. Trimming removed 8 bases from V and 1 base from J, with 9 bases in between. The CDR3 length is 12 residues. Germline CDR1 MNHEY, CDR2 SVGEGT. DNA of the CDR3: TGTGCCAGCGGAGGAGAGTCCTACGAGCAGTACTTC. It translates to CASGGESYEQYF.

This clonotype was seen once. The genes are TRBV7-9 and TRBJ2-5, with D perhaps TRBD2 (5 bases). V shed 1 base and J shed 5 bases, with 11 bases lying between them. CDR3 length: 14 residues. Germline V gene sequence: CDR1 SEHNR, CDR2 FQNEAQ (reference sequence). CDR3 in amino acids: CASSLGTPGETQYF. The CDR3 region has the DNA TGTGCCAGCAGCTTAGGGACTCCCGGGGAGACCCAGTACTTC. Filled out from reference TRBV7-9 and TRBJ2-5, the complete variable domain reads DTGVSQNPRHKITKRGQNVTFRCDPISEHNRLYWYRQTLGQGPEFLTYFQNEAQLEKSRLLSDRFSAERPKGSFSTLEIQRTEQGDSAMYLCASSLGTPGETQYFGPGTRLLVL.

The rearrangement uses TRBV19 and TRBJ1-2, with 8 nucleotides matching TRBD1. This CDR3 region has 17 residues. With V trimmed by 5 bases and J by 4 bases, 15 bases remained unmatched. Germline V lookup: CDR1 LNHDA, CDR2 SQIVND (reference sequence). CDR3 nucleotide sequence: TGTGCCAGTAGTTCCCTCGGGACAGGTGGGACTATCTATGGCTACACCTTC. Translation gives CASSSLGTGGTIYGYTF.

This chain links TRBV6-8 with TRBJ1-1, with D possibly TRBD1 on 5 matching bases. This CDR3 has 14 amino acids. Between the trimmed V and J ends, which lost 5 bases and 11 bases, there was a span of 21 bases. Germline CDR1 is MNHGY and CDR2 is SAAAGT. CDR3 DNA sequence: TGTGCCAGCAGTAGAAACAGCTTTCGTGAGGGGGCTTTCTTT. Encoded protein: CASSRNSFREGAFF.

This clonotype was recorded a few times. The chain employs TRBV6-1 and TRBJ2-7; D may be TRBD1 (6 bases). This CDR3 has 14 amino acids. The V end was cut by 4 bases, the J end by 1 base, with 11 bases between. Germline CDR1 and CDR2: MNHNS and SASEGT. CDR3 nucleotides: TGTGCCAGCAGTGTAAACAGGGATTCCTACGAGCAGTACTTC. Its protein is CASSVNRDSYEQYF.

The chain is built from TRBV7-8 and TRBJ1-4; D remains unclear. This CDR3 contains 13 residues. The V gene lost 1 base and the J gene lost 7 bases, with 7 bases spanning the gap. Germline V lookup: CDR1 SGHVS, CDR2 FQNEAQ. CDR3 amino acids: CASSLERGEKLFF. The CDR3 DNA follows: TGTGCCAGCAGCTTAGAGAGAGGTGAAAAACTGTTTTTT.

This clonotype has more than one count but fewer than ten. The CDR3 is CASSSRQGVSADTQYF. In nucleotides, the CDR3 is TGTGCCAGCAGCTCGAGGCAGGGGGTTAGCGCAGATACGCAGTATTTT. This chain uses TRBV7-8 with TRBJ2-3; TRBD1 matches at 7 bases. Losses at the gene ends were 4 bases for V and 4 bases for J; bases not matched to a gene: 11. From germline, CDR1 is SGHVS and CDR2 FQNEAQ. CDR3 length equals 16 residues.

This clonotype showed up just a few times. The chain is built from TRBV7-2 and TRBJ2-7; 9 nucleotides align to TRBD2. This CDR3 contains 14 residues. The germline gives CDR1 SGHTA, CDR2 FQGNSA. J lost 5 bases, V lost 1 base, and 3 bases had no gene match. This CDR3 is CASSLGTSADEQYF. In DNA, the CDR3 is TGTGCCAGCAGCTTAGGGACTAGCGCCGACGAGCAGTACTTC.

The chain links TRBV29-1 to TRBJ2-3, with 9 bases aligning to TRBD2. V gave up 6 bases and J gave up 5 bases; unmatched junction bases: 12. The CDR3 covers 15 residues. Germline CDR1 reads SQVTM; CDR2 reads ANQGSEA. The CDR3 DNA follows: TGCAGCGTGGGGGCAATAGCGGGAGTGGGAGATACGCAGTATTTT. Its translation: CSVGAIAGVGDTQYF.

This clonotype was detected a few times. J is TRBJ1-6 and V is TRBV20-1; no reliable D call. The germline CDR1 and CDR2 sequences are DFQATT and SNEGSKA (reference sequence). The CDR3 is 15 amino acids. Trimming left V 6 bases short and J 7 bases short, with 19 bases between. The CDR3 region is CSAPLPVGRNSPLHF. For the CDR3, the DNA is TGCAGTGCCCCTCTGCCAGTGGGCCGGAATTCACCCCTCCACTTT.

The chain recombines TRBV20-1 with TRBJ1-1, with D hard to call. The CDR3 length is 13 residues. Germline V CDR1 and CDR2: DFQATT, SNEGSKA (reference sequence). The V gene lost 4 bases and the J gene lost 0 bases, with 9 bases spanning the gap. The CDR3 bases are TGCAGTGCTACCGGCGGGGTGAACACTGAAGCTTTCTTT. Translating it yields CSATGGVNTEAFF.

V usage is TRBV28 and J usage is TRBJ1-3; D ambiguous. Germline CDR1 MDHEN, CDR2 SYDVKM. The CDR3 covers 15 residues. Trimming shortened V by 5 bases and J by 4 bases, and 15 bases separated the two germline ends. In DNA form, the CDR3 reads TGTGCCAGCAGTCCCACCTCGAGGCTCGGAAACACCATATATTTT. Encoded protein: CASSPTSRLGNTIYF.

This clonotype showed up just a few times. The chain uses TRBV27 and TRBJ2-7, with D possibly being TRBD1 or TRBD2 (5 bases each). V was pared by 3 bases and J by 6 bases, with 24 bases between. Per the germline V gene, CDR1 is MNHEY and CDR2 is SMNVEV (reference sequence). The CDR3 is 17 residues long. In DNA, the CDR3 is TGTGCCAGCAGTTTCCTTCGCCCTAATGGGACCCACCCCGAGCAGTACTTC. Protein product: CASSFLRPNGTHPEQYF.

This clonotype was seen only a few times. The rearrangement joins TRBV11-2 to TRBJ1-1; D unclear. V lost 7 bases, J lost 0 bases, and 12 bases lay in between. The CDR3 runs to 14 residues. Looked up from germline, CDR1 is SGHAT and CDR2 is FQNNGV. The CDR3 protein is CASTPGFMNTEAFF. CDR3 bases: TGTGCCAGCACCCCAGGCTTCATGAACACTGAAGCTTTCTTT. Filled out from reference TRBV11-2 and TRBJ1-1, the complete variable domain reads EAGVAQSPRYKIIEKRQSVAFWCNPISGHATLYWYQQILGQGPKLLIQFQNNGVVDDSQLPKDRFSAERLKGVDSTLKIQPAKLEDSAVYLCASTPGFMNTEAFFGQGTRLTVV.

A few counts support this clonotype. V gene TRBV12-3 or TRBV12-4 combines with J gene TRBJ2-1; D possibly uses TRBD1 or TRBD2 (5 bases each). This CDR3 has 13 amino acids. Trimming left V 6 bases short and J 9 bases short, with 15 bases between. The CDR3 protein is CASSTQTGTEQFF. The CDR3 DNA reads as TGTGCCAGCAGCACTCAGACCGGGACTGAGCAGTTCTTC.

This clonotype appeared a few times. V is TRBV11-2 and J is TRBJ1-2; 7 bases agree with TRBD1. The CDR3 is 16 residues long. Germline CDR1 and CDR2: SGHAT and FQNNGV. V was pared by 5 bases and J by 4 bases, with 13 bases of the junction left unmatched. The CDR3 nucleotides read TGTGCCAGCAGCCCTACCACAGGGGTGGGAATCTATGGCTACACCTTC. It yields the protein CASSPTTGVGIYGYTF.

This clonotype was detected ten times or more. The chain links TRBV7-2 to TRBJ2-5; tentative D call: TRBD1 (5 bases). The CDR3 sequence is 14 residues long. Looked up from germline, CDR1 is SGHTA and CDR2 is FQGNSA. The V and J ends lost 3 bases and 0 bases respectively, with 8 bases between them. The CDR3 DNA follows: TGTGCCAGCAGCTTGGTCAGGGACCAAGAGACCCAGTACTTC. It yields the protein CASSLVRDQETQYF.

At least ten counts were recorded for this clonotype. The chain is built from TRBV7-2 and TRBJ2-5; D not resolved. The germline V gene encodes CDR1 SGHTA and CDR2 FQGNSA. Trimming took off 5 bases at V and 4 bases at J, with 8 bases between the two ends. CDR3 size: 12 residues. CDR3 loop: CASSLETETQYF. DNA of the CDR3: TGTGCCAGCAGCCTAGAAACAGAGACCCAGTACTTC.

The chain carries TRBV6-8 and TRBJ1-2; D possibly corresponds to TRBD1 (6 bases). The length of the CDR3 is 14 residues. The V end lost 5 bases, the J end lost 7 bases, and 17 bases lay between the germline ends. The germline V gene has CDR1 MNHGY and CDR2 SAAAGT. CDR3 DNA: TGTGCCAGCAGTAAGTGGGACACCTCGGGTGGCTACACCTTC. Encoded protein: CASSKWDTSGGYTF.

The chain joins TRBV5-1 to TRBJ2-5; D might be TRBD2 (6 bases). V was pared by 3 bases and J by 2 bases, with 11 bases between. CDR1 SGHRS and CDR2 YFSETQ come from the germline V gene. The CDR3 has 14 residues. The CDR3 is CASSSGVAQETQYF. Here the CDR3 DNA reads TGCGCCAGCAGCTCGGGGGTGGCACAAGAGACCCAGTACTTC.

DNA for the CDR3: TGTGCCACCAGCGACCCGGGACAGACAATGAACACTGAAGCTTTCTTT. Translation gives CATSDPGQTMNTEAFF. The rearrangement joins TRBV15 to TRBJ1-1; 7 bases align to TRBD1. The J segment lost 0 bases and the V segment lost 5 bases, leaving 9 bases of the junction unmatched. The CDR3 loop spans 16 amino acids. CDR1 is LNHNV and CDR2 is YYDKDF in the germline V gene (reference sequence).

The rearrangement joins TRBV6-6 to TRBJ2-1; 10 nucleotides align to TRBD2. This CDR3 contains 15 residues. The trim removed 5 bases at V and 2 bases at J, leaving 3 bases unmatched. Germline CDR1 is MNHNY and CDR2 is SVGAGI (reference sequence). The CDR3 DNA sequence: TGTGCCAGCAGTCATACTAGCGGGGCCTACAATGAGCAGTTCTTC. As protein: CASSHTSGAYNEQFF.

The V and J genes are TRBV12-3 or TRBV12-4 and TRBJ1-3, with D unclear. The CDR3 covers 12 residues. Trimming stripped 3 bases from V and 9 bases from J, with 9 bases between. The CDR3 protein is CASSLESFTIYF. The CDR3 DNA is TGTGCCAGCAGTTTGGAGAGCTTCACCATATATTTT.

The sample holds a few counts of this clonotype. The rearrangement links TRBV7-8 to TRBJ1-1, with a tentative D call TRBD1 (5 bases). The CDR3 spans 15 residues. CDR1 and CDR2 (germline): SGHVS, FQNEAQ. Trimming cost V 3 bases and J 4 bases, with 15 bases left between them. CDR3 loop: CASSFQAGQGTEAFF. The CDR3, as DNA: TGTGCCAGCAGCTTCCAGGCAGGGCAAGGCACTGAAGCTTTCTTT.

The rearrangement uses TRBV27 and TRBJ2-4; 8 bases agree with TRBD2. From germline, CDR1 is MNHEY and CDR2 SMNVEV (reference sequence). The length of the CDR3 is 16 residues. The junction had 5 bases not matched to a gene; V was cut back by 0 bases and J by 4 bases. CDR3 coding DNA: TGTGCCAGCAGTTTATCGGGGGTAGCGGGGAAAAACATTCAGTACTTC. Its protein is CASSLSGVAGKNIQYF.